These 22 T cell receptor beta chains originate from one sample sequenced in a study of CXCR3-negative and CXCR3-positive naive CD8 T cells. Study conclusions and caveats: When CXCR3-positive naive cells were set against CXCR3-negative naive cells, the former had more hydrophobic TRB CDR3s.

These receptors have no identified antigens. The TRB cDNA libraries were prepared by 5' RACE with UMI labels. For each CDR3 protein, TCRdb gives one entry from its re-call of the 5' RACE reads, without DNA. The sample table includes 75,000 to 100,000 distinct CDR3 sequences. The sample was naive CXCR3+ CD8+ T cells from blood. Subset specified: CD45RO-CCR7+CD27+CD95- naive CD8+ T cells expressing CXCR3 (TNR3+). These receptors were collected from a human donor in good health. Some clones in this sample may be carry-over from other donors' samples.

The chain couples TRBV4-3 to TRBJ2-5; TCRdb's assignment of TRBD1 cannot be checked, as there is no DNA. This CDR3 has 15 residues. Germline-derived CDR1 and CDR2 are LGHNA and YSLEER. The CDR3 protein is CASSRGRGNQETQYF.

V and J are TRBV7-9 and TRBJ2-2; as DNA is missing, the TRBD1 call by TCRdb cannot be tested. This CDR3 has 18 residues. CDR1 is SEHNR, CDR2 FQNEAQ, per germline (reference sequence). CDR3 sequence reads: CASSQHRQRIMNTRELFF.

V usage is TRBV28 and J usage is TRBJ2-7; checking the TCRdb D call of TRBD1 is not possible without DNA. From germline, CDR1 is MDHEN and CDR2 SYDVKM. The CDR3 consists of 16 residues. CDR3 sequence: CASSFGWGQGRSEQYF.

This chain joins TRBV12-3 or TRBV12-4 and TRBJ1-5; TCRdb's D call of TRBD1 is untestable without DNA. The CDR3 contains 12 residues. CDR3 sequence: CASSFPGQPQHF.

This sequence joins TRBV6-5 and TRBJ2-1; the TCRdb D gene call, TRBD1, has no DNA to confirm it. The CDR3 runs 13 residues. Germline V gene lookup returns CDR1 MNHEY and CDR2 SVGAGI. The CDR3 region is CASSGGAYNEQFF.

J is TRBJ2-2 and V is TRBV4-1; TCRdb indicates TRBD2, and absent DNA this call remains unverified. Germline-derived CDR1 and CDR2 are MGHRA and YSYEKL. The length of the CDR3 is 15 residues. The CDR3 sequence is CASSQVAFGAGELFF.

The chain joins TRBV7-9 to TRBJ2-1. The germline gives CDR1 SEHNR, CDR2 FQNEAQ (reference sequence). The CDR3 length is 13 residues. CDR3 region: CASSSLPYNEQFF. The full variable domain, completed using reference TRBV7-9 and TRBJ2-1, is DTGVSQNPRHKITKRGQNVTFRCDPISEHNRLYWYRQTLGQGPEFLTYFQNEAQLEKSRLLSDRFSAERPKGSFSTLEIQRTEQGDSAMYLCASSSLPYNEQFFGPGTRLTVL.

The chain links TRBV29-1 to TRBJ2-7; lacking DNA, the TRBD2 call made by TCRdb goes unchecked. The CDR3 loop spans 16 amino acids. Germline assignment: CDR1 SQVTM and CDR2 ANQGSEA. CDR3 amino acids: CSVEALSGGGLNEQYF.

The rearrangement joins TRBV7-9 to TRBJ2-2. Germline V gene sequence: CDR1 SEHNR, CDR2 FQNEAQ (reference sequence). The CDR3 contains 14 residues. The CDR3 loop reads CASSIQTPPGELFF.

The chain uses TRBV12-3 or TRBV12-4 and TRBJ1-4; the TCRdb call, TRBD1, lacks DNA for checking. The CDR3 extends over 19 amino acids. The CDR3 loop is CASREAPGQGLATNEKLFF.

This chain connects TRBV20-1 to TRBJ2-1; TCRdb outputs TRBD2, but without DNA this stays unchecked. Germline CDR1 is DFQATT and CDR2 is SNEGSKA (reference sequence). The CDR3 is 17 amino acids. The CDR3 is CSARDLEQEKDYNEQFF.

V and J are TRBV15 and TRBJ2-3; absent DNA, TCRdb's TRBD2 call cannot be checked. From germline, CDR1 is LNHNV and CDR2 YYDKDF (reference sequence). The CDR3 runs 18 residues. CDR3 in amino acids: CATSRGVLAGESTDTPYF.

This chain links TRBV6-2 or TRBV6-3 with TRBJ1-1. The CDR3 length is 17 residues. From germline, CDR1 is MNHEY and CDR2 SVGEGT. The CDR3 loop is CASSYPPLDPPNTEAFF.

The V call is TRBV24-1, the J call TRBJ2-3. The CDR3 contains 13 residues. CDR1 and CDR2 (germline): KGHDR, SFDVKD. CDR3 loop: CATSDLPSSTQYF.

The chain uses TRBV27 and TRBJ2-1; TCRdb designates TRBD2, a call that cannot be tested without DNA. CDR1 and CDR2 (germline): MNHEY, SMNVEV (reference sequence). The CDR3 sequence is 16 residues long. The CDR3 loop reads CASSFGLAVLYNEQFF.

The V and J genes are TRBV4-2 and TRBJ2-3; the TCRdb call, TRBD2, lacks DNA for checking. This CDR3 comprises 15 residues. Germline V CDR1 and CDR2: LGHNA, YNFKEQ. The CDR3 sequence is CASSQEVEGADTQYF.

The chain carries TRBV7-3 and TRBJ2-1; without DNA, the TCRdb call of TRBD2 cannot be checked. This CDR3 contains 15 residues. Germline V gene lookup returns CDR1 SGHTA and CDR2 FQGTGA. CDR3 loop: CASSTGGGSYNEQFF.

This chain connects TRBV29-1 to TRBJ1-1. Germline-derived CDR1 and CDR2 are SQVTM and ANQGSEA. The CDR3 is 13 residues long. The CDR3 reads CSVDFYSGTEAFF.

The chain has TRBV29-1 and TRBJ1-2; TCRdb's D call, TRBD1, is unchecked because there is no DNA. CDR1 and CDR2 from the germline V gene are SQVTM and ANQGSEA. This CDR3 region has 11 residues. The CDR3 is CSVEGGGGYTF.

The chain has TRBV4-1 and TRBJ2-1; the D call from TCRdb, TRBD2, cannot be confirmed without DNA. CDR3 length: 18 residues. The germline V gene has CDR1 MGHRA and CDR2 YSYEKL. The CDR3 loop reads CASSDRTSGSISYNEQFF.

The chain combines TRBV2 with TRBJ2-1; there is no DNA to check the TCRdb D call of TRBD1. Germline lookup yields CDR1 SNHLY and CDR2 FYNNEI. The CDR3 is 17 amino acids. CDR3 in amino acids: CASSDFTARTGYNEQFF. Complete variable domain (other parts from reference TRBV2 and TRBJ2-1): EPEVTQTPSHQVTQMGQEVILRCVPISNHLYFYWYRQILGQKVEFLVSFYNNEISEKSEIFDDQFSVERPDGSNFTLKIRSTKLEDSAMYFCASSDFTARTGYNEQFFGPGTRLTVL.

This chain links TRBV4-1 with TRBJ2-7. The CDR3 has 15 residues. Per germline, CDR1 MGHRA and CDR2 YSYEKL. This CDR3 is CASSHGLAPLYEQYF.